Following are 20 T cell receptor beta chains from one sample sequenced in a study of blood T cell repertoires in COVID-19 (dated by TCRdb to about 2020). The library was produced with the immunoSEQ multiplex PCR assay. TCRdb carries this immuneACCESS record with in-frame sequences only. Its versions omit some clonotypes, under half of them owing to an unresolved V gene in the studies checked, with the rest unexplained. This sample holds 200,000 to 250,000 clones; roughly nine tenths were observed only once. The ten biggest clones cover over 3% of the sample. The sample was PBMCs or T cells enriched from blood (not recorded which). These receptors originate from a woman aged 45 to 65 in a cohort exposed to, infected with or recovered from COVID-19 (not recorded which).

The rearrangement links TRBV30 to TRBJ2-2; D remains unclear. The CDR3 spans 14 residues. Trimming pared 3 bases from V and 4 bases from J, leaving 12 bases between. Germline CDR1 reads GTSNPN; CDR2 reads SVGIG (reference sequence). The CDR3 nucleotides read TGTGCCTGGAGATTTTCCGGGTTCACCGGGGAGCTGTTTTTT. Translation: CAWRFSGFTGELFF.

This rearrangement joins TRBV4-2 to TRBJ2-7, with 9 bases aligning to TRBD1. V gave up 4 bases and J gave up 3 bases; unmatched junction bases: 7. CDR3 length: 15 amino acids. The germline gives CDR1 LGHNA, CDR2 YNFKEQ. CDR3 region: CASSRVKDRGYEQYF. In DNA form, the CDR3 reads TGTGCCAGCAGCCGAGTGAAGGACAGGGGCTACGAGCAGTACTTC.

V and J are TRBV5-4 and TRBJ1-1; 9 bases map to TRBD1. Germline V gene data show CDR1 as SGHNT and CDR2 as YYREEE (reference sequence). The trim removed 4 bases at V and 1 base at J, leaving 5 bases unmatched. The CDR3 spans 15 residues. The CDR3 spells CASSKTGGGNTEAFF. In DNA form, the CDR3 reads TGTGCCAGCAGCAAGACAGGGGGTGGGAACACTGAAGCTTTCTTT.

The chain joins TRBV10-3 to TRBJ2-3; 16 nucleotides line up with TRBD2. V gave up 6 bases and J gave up 1 base; unmatched junction bases: 4. Germline lookup yields CDR1 ENHRY and CDR2 SYGVKD. The CDR3 contains 17 residues. The CDR3 loop reads CAISPGLAGGGTDTQYF. CDR3 coding DNA: TGTGCCATCAGCCCGGGACTAGCGGGGGGGGGCACAGATACGCAGTATTTT.

Written as DNA, the CDR3 is TGTGCCAGCAGTCCCGGGACATCTAACACTGAAGCTTTCTTT. Translating gives CASSPGTSNTEAFF. The chain carries TRBV6-6 and TRBJ1-1; weak D call: TRBD1 (6 bases). The V end lost 5 bases, the J end lost 2 bases, and 12 bases lay between the germline ends. This CDR3 is built from 14 residues. Germline assignment: CDR1 MNHNY and CDR2 SVGAGI (reference sequence).

This sequence joins TRBV5-6 and TRBJ2-1, with 9 nucleotides matching TRBD1. J lost 15 bases, V lost 0 bases, and 1 base had no gene match. Germline loops: CDR1 SGHDT, CDR2 YYEEEE. The CDR3 extends over 11 amino acids. The CDR3 sequence: CASSLAGQGFF. CDR3 sequence (DNA): TGTGCCAGCAGCTTGGCGGGACAGGGGTTCTTC.

This clone was counted between two and nine times. The chain combines TRBV7-2 with TRBJ2-2; perhaps TRBD1 as D (5 bases). V shed 1 base and J shed 6 bases, with 12 bases lying between them. The CDR3 consists of 15 residues. Looked up from germline, CDR1 is SGHTA and CDR2 is FQGNSA. The CDR3 DNA is TGTGCCAGCAGCTTAGTGTATGGGGCTGCCGGGGAGCTGTTTTTT. Translation: CASSLVYGAAGELFF.

The chain combines TRBV20-1 with TRBJ2-1; no definite D call. In germline, CDR1 is DFQATT, CDR2 SNEGSKA (reference sequence). With 0 bases removed from V and 9 bases from J, the gap between germline ends came to 6 bases. This CDR3 comprises 11 residues. The CDR3 reads CSARDPGEQFF. The CDR3, as DNA: TGCAGTGCTAGAGATCCGGGTGAGCAGTTCTTC.

The rearrangement uses TRBV2 and TRBJ2-3; 10 bases are a match to TRBD1. The CDR3 extends over 13 amino acids. Germline CDR1 and CDR2: SNHLY and FYNNEI. V dropped 8 bases and J dropped 3; count of bases not matched to a gene: 2. The CDR3 loop reads CASPGQGTDTQYF. In nucleotides, the CDR3 is TGTGCCAGCCCGGGACAGGGGACAGATACGCAGTATTTT.

This chain uses TRBV6-5 with TRBJ1-5; no clear D. Looked up from germline, CDR1 is MNHEY and CDR2 is SVGAGI. Trimming took 8 bases from V and 3 from J, leaving 8 bases between them. The CDR3 runs to 12 residues. CDR3 protein: CASGRNNQPQHF. CDR3 sequence (DNA): TGTGCCAGCGGGAGGAACAATCAGCCCCAGCATTTT.

The chain uses TRBV7-2 and TRBJ2-7; 12 bases line up with TRBD2. J gave up 3 bases and V 5 bases, and 5 bases lay outside the gene matches. CDR3 length equals 15 residues. Germline loops: CDR1 SGHTA, CDR2 FQGNSA. CDR3 nucleotides: TGTGCCAGCAGCCCAGGACTAGCGGGGTTCTACGAGCAGTACTTC. Protein sequence: CASSPGLAGFYEQYF.

This clone appeared a single time. V is TRBV3-1 (or the pseudogene TRBV3-2) and J is TRBJ1-1; 9 bases are a match to TRBD1. Trimming took 1 base from V and 6 from J; bases not matched to a gene: 6. Germline loops: CDR1 LGHDT, CDR2 YNNKEL (reference sequence). The CDR3 totals 15 residues. The CDR3: CASSQVRGQGAEAFF. Here the CDR3 DNA reads TGTGCCAGCAGCCAAGTTCGGGGACAGGGCGCTGAAGCTTTCTTT.

This clone was detected many times. The V call is TRBV5-1, the J call TRBJ1-2; maybe TRBD1 (6 bases). Germline V gene data show CDR1 as SGHRS and CDR2 as YFSETQ. The V gene lost 5 bases and the J gene lost 2 bases, with 16 bases spanning the gap. This CDR3 has 15 residues. The CDR3 DNA sequence: TGCGCCAGCAGGCAGGGGCCGCGGGAGAACTATGGCTACACCTTC. This codes for CASRQGPRENYGYTF.

V gene TRBV7-8 combines with J gene TRBJ1-5; a possible D gene is TRBD1 (5 bases). This CDR3 region has 17 residues. From germline, CDR1 is SGHVS and CDR2 FQNEAQ. The V end was cut by 5 bases, the J end by 6 bases, with 23 bases between. CDR3 in amino acids: CASSRDYSFGRGQPQHF. In DNA, the CDR3 is TGTGCCAGCAGCCGGGACTACAGTTTCGGAAGGGGTCAGCCCCAGCATTTT.

The chain couples TRBV7-9 to TRBJ2-3; 8 nucleotides match TRBD2. The CDR3 is made up of 16 amino acids. The V segment lost 5 bases and the J segment 4 bases; nucleotides outside the gene matches: 11. The germline CDR1 and CDR2 sequences are SEHNR and FQNEAQ (reference sequence). This CDR3 reads CASSERGSGVSDTQYF. The CDR3 nucleotides read TGTGCCAGCAGCGAGAGGGGTAGCGGGGTGTCAGATACGCAGTATTTT.

The gene calls are TRBV5-1 and TRBJ2-7, with TRBD1 identical over 7 bases. The CDR3 contains 14 residues. In germline, CDR1 is SGHRS, CDR2 YFSETQ. The junction had 6 bases not matched to a gene; V was cut back by 4 bases and J by 2 bases. The CDR3 reads CASSDPGQTYEQYF. The CDR3 nucleotides are TGCGCCAGCAGCGATCCGGGACAGACCTACGAGCAGTACTTC.

The rearrangement links TRBV7-2 to TRBJ2-7; the D gene is possibly TRBD1 (6 bases). Germline-derived CDR1 and CDR2 are SGHTA and FQGNSA. This CDR3 contains 16 residues. V was trimmed by 3 bases and J by 4 bases, leaving 19 bases between them. This CDR3 is CASSLGQGGTSYEQYF. CDR3 nucleotides: TGTGCCAGCAGCTTGGGCCAAGGGGGTACGAGTTACGAGCAGTACTTC.

The CDR3 protein is CASSFHQGTNEKLFF. CDR3 coding DNA: TGTGCCAGCAGCTTCCATCAGGGAACTAATGAAAAACTGTTTTTT. The gene calls are TRBV5-6 and TRBJ1-4; D possibly corresponds to TRBD1 (5 bases). V was cut by 2 bases and J by 1 base, with 9 bases left in between. The CDR3 has 15 amino acids. Germline lookup yields CDR1 SGHDT and CDR2 YYEEEE.

This chain uses TRBV10-3 with TRBJ2-2, with 14 bases matching TRBD2. From germline, CDR1 is ENHRY and CDR2 SYGVKD. The CDR3 length is 17 residues. J gave up 8 bases and V 9 bases, and 14 bases lay outside the gene matches. The CDR3 coding sequence is TGTGCCATACCATTGGGACTAGCGGGGGAGACACCGGGGGAGCTGTTTTTT. Protein product: CAIPLGLAGETPGELFF.

V gene TRBV11-1 combines with J gene TRBJ1-1; D is perhaps TRBD1 (6 bases). Trimming cost V 3 bases and J 8 bases, with 13 bases left between them. The CDR3 extends over 13 amino acids. Germline V gene sequence: CDR1 SGHAT, CDR2 FQDESV (reference sequence). CDR3 residues: CASSLTTGPEAFF. The CDR3 DNA sequence: TGTGCCAGCAGCTTGACGACAGGCCCCGAAGCTTTCTTT.